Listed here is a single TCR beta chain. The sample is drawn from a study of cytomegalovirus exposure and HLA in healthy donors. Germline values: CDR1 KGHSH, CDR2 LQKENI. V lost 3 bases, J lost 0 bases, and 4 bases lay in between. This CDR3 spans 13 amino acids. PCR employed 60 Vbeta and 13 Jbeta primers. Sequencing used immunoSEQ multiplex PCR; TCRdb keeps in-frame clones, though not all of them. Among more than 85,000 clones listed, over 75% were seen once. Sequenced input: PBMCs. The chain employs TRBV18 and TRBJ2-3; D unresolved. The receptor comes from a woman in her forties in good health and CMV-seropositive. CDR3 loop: CASSPPSTDTQYF. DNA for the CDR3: TGTGCCAGCTCACCTCCTAGCACAGATACGCAGTATTTT.